The 22 T cell receptor beta chains presented below share a single source sample, sequenced in a study of cytomegalovirus exposure and HLA in healthy donors. In the PCR, 60 Vbeta and 13 Jbeta primers were used. Data came from immunoSEQ multiplex PCR; TCRdb stores just in-frame clones and leaves some out. This sample has around 57,000 clones, with roughly 90% found just once. Sequences were obtained from PBMCs. These receptors originate from a man in his thirties or forties in good health and CMV-seropositive.

The rearrangement joins TRBV19 to TRBJ1-1, with a weak D call TRBD1 (5 bases). The germline V gene encodes CDR1 LNHDA and CDR2 SQIVND (reference sequence). Trimming removed 5 bases at V and 3 bases at J, with 16 bases between. The CDR3 is made up of 15 amino acids. DNA for the CDR3: TGTGCCAGTAGTGGGCTGTTTCCGGGGGACACTGAAGCTTTCTTT. Translated, it gives CASSGLFPGDTEAFF.

The rearrangement links TRBV28 to TRBJ1-2, with D tentatively TRBD1 (6 bases). The germline V and J ends were trimmed by 2 bases and 0 bases, with 13 bases remaining between them. This CDR3 has 16 residues. Germline CDR1 is MDHEN and CDR2 is SYDVKM. The CDR3 DNA follows: TGTGCCAGCAGTTTAGGGGGGGCAGGCACTAACTATGGCTACACCTTC. Encoded protein: CASSLGGAGTNYGYTF.

The chain employs TRBV14 and TRBJ2-2; 8 bases fit TRBD2. CDR3 length: 19 residues. The V gene's germline CDR1 is SGHDN and CDR2 FVKESK. After removal of 0 bases from V and 5 bases from J, the junction contained 14 bases not matched to a gene. Written as DNA, the CDR3 is TGTGCCAGCAGCCAAGAGATAAGGGGAGCGGGAGAAGGAACCGGGGAGCTGTTTTTT. The encoded protein is CASSQEIRGAGEGTGELFF.

The CDR3 loop is CSVEDRGELCNEQFF. The CDR3 nucleotides are TGCAGCGTTGAGGACAGGGGGGAATTATGCAATGAGCAGTTCTTC. The chain recombines TRBV29-1 with TRBJ2-1, with TRBD1 matching 10 bases. After removal of 3 bases from V and 6 bases from J, the junction contained 8 bases not matched to a gene. Germline CDR1 SQVTM, CDR2 ANQGSEA. The CDR3 contains 15 residues.

This clone was detected once. The chain combines TRBV30 with TRBJ1-1; D is undetermined. Germline V lookup: CDR1 GTSNPN, CDR2 SVGIG (reference sequence). The ends were cut back, 5 bases at V and 3 bases at J, with 10 bases in the middle. The CDR3 is made up of 12 amino acids. CDR3 coding DNA: TGTGCCTGGGCGAGACAAGACACTGAAGCTTTCTTT. Its translation: CAWARQDTEAFF.

This clone came up once. A read error may account for a junction end that differs from germline. V and J are TRBV7-9 and TRBJ1-1, with 7 bases lining up with TRBD1. The CDR3 is 15 residues long. Germline V CDR1 and CDR2: SEHNR, FQNEAQ (reference sequence). CDR3 residues: CSSTTRERGQTEAFF. Here the CDR3 DNA reads TGTTCCAGCACCACCCGCGAGAGGGGGCAGACTGAAGCTTTCTTT.

The rearrangement links TRBV7-3 to TRBJ1-1, with a tentative D call TRBD1 (5 bases). The V end was cut by 2 bases, the J end by 4 bases, with 8 bases between. From germline, CDR1 is SGHTA and CDR2 FQGTGA. The CDR3 spans 13 residues. CDR3 sequence (DNA): TGTGCCAGCAGCTTATGGGGGGGCACTGAAGCTTTCTTT. Translated: CASSLWGGTEAFF.

The V and J genes are TRBV25-1 and TRBJ1-4; no reliable D call. The V and J ends lost 3 bases and 8 bases respectively, with 4 bases between them. CDR1 and CDR2 (germline): MGHDK, SYGVNS. The CDR3 extends over 11 amino acids. The DNA for the CDR3 is TGTGCCAGCAGTGACAGGGAAAAACTGTTTTTT. Translated: CASSDREKLFF. The variable domain in full, with the rest retrieved from reference TRBV25-1 and TRBJ1-4, is EADIYQTPRYLVIGTGKKITLECSQTMGHDKMYWYQQDPGMELHLIHYSYGVNSTEKGDLSSESTVSRIRTEHFPLTLESARPSHTSQYLCASSDREKLFFGSGTQLSVL.

DNA for the CDR3: TGTGCCAGCAGTTTAGGTGTGGATAGCGGGAACAATGAGCAGTTCTTC. This codes for CASSLGVDSGNNEQFF. The chain combines TRBV27 with TRBJ2-1; 8 bases match TRBD2. Germline V gives CDR1 MNHEY, CDR2 SMNVEV (reference sequence). CDR3 size: 16 residues. With V trimmed by 2 bases and J by 5 bases, 8 bases remained unmatched.

The V gene is TRBV5-5, the J gene TRBJ2-2; 9 bases map to TRBD1. Germline V gene data show CDR1 as SGHKS and CDR2 as YYEKEE (reference sequence). V lost 1 base to trimming and J lost 5 bases; unmatched junction nucleotides: 6. The CDR3 covers 16 residues. CDR3 in DNA: TGTGCCAGCAGCTTGTACCGGGACAGGGAGACCGGGGAGCTGTTTTTT. Translation gives CASSLYRDRETGELFF.

The chain couples TRBV30 to TRBJ1-2, with a tentative D call TRBD1 (6 bases). The CDR3 loop spans 12 amino acids. Trimming cost V 4 bases and J 6 bases, with 12 bases left between them. Germline assignment: CDR1 GTSNPN and CDR2 SVGIG (reference sequence). This CDR3 is CAWNSGEDGYTF. CDR3 sequence (DNA): TGTGCCTGGAACTCAGGGGAAGATGGCTACACCTTC.

The chain joins TRBV7-9 to TRBJ2-3, with 7 bases fitting TRBD1. The trim removed 3 bases at V and 7 bases at J, leaving 7 bases unmatched. The germline gives CDR1 SEHNR, CDR2 FQNEAQ (reference sequence). The CDR3 extends over 14 amino acids. DNA of the CDR3: TGTGCCAGCAGCTTCTCGACAGGGCCAAATACGCAGTATTTT. This encodes CASSFSTGPNTQYF.

This chain links TRBV27 with TRBJ2-1, with TRBD2 as a possible D gene (5 bases). From germline, CDR1 is MNHEY and CDR2 SMNVEV (reference sequence). Trimming cost V 3 bases and J 6 bases, with 9 bases left between them. The CDR3 is made up of 13 amino acids. This CDR3 reads CASSLIRGNEQFF. The DNA of the CDR3 is TGTGCCAGCAGTTTGATCCGGGGCAATGAGCAGTTCTTC.

The rearrangement joins TRBV4-1 to TRBJ1-4; no clear D gene. V lost 4 bases and J 4 bases, leaving 13 bases between the germline ends. The CDR3 is 15 residues long. Germline V gene lookup returns CDR1 MGHRA and CDR2 YSYEKL. The CDR3 DNA is TGCGCCAGCAGCCCTCAGCAGGTGATTAATGAAAAACTGTTTTTT. Its translation: CASSPQQVINEKLFF.

The gene calls are TRBV5-1 and TRBJ2-7; 13 bases are a match to TRBD2. The CDR3 spans 15 residues. V lost 4 bases and J lost 1; bases outside the gene matches: 2. Germline assignment: CDR1 SGHRS and CDR2 YFSETQ. CDR3 loop: CASSPLAGGSYEQYF. In nucleotides, the CDR3 is TGCGCCAGCAGCCCACTAGCGGGAGGGTCCTACGAGCAGTACTTC.

The J gene is TRBJ1-2, the V gene TRBV19; 11 bases are shared with TRBD1. CDR1 is LNHDA, CDR2 SQIVND, per germline (reference sequence). CDR3 size: 14 residues. The V segment lost 5 bases and the J segment 8 bases; nucleotides outside the gene matches: 7. This CDR3 is CASSSDRGLDGYTF. The CDR3 coding sequence is TGTGCCAGTAGTTCGGACAGGGGGCTTGACGGCTACACCTTC. Filled out from reference TRBV19 and TRBJ1-2, the complete variable domain reads DGGITQSPKYLFRKEGQNVTLSCEQNLNHDAMYWYRQDPGQGLRLIYYSQIVNDFQKGDIAEGYSVSREKKESFPLTVTSAQKNPTAFYLCASSSDRGLDGYTFGSGTRLTVV.

The chain recombines TRBV6-5 with TRBJ2-4, with TRBD2 matching 7 bases. This CDR3 contains 11 residues. Germline CDR1 reads MNHEY; CDR2 reads SVGAGI. After removal of 6 bases from V and 9 bases from J, the junction contained 2 bases not matched to a gene. The CDR3 region is CASSREGIQYF. The DNA of the CDR3 is TGTGCCAGCAGCAGGGAGGGCATTCAGTACTTC.

The V call is TRBV5-1, the J call TRBJ2-3; D is unclear. CDR3 length: 14 amino acids. Germline assignment: CDR1 SGHRS and CDR2 YFSETQ. V lost 0 bases and J 2 bases, leaving 7 bases between the germline ends. In DNA form, the CDR3 reads TGCGCCAGCAGCTTGGAGGCGGCCACAGATACGCAGTATTTT. Encoded protein: CASSLEAATDTQYF.

This chain uses TRBV27 with TRBJ2-1; TRBD2 matches 10 bases. The CDR3 totals 16 residues. J lost 8 bases, V lost 2 bases, and 9 bases had no gene match. CDR1 is MNHEY, CDR2 SMNVEV, per germline (reference sequence). The CDR3 sequence is CASSLLKREGVDEQFF. CDR3 in DNA: TGTGCCAGCAGTTTACTGAAGCGGGAGGGGGTGGATGAGCAGTTCTTC.

The chain joins TRBV7-9 to TRBJ2-1; tentatively, D is TRBD1 (6 bases). This CDR3 is 14 amino acids long. CDR1 and CDR2 from the germline V gene are SEHNR and FQNEAQ (reference sequence). Trimming removed 5 bases from V and 3 bases from J, with 11 bases in between. The CDR3 DNA follows: TGTGCCAGCAGCCGAACGGACAGCTACAATGAGCAGTTCTTC. It yields the protein CASSRTDSYNEQFF.

The chain couples TRBV30 to TRBJ1-6; no reliable D call. With 5 bases removed from V and 8 bases from J, the gap between germline ends came to 13 bases. Germline lookup yields CDR1 GTSNPN and CDR2 SVGIG (reference sequence). There are 13 residues in the CDR3. CDR3 sequence reads: CAWLRGGDSPLHF. Written as DNA, the CDR3 is TGTGCCTGGCTTCGAGGAGGAGATTCACCCCTCCACTTT.

The V and J genes are TRBV19 and TRBJ2-2; D gene unclear. The V gene lost 5 bases and the J gene lost 5 bases, with 12 bases spanning the gap. There are 14 residues in the CDR3. Germline loops: CDR1 LNHDA, CDR2 SQIVND (reference sequence). The CDR3 DNA sequence: TGTGCCAGTAGTCTACCCCTAGTTACCGGGGAGCTGTTTTTT. Translated, it gives CASSLPLVTGELFF.